The subject of this entry is one TCR beta chain. The data are from a study of blood T cell repertoires in COVID-19. Study-wide background: The origin of the acute and convalescent COVID-19 samples was the United States, Italy and Spain.

Clinical history as reported by participants underpinned cohort assignment. Sequencing was performed with immunoSEQ multiplex PCR; in TCRdb, only in-frame clones are kept and a portion is missing. The repertoire holds 200,000 to 250,000 clones, with 80% to 90% as singletons. The germline V gene has CDR1 SGHNT and CDR2 YYREEE (reference sequence). V lost 0 bases to trimming and J lost 6 bases; unmatched junction nucleotides: 4. CDR3 length: 14 residues. Sequenced sample: PBMCs or T cells enriched from blood (not recorded which). V gene TRBV5-4 combines with J gene TRBJ2-7, with TRBD2 matching over 9 bases. The source is a woman between 40 and 50 years old with acute COVID-19. The CDR3 is CASSLGRGGPEQYF. The CDR3 coding sequence is TGTGCCAGCAGCTTGGGGCGGGGGGGCCCCGAGCAGTACTTC.